Listed here are 9 T cell receptor beta chains from one sample, sequenced in a study of blood T cell repertoires in COVID-19. This table comes from immunoSEQ multiplex PCR, and its TCRdb copy is limited to in-frame clones, with some not included. The sample lists roughly 120,000 clones; around 80% were seen once. The sequencing sample was made of peripheral blood. These receptors were collected from a man between 65 and 85 years old with active or convalescent COVID-19.

V and J are TRBV2 and TRBJ1-2, with 8 bases lining up with TRBD1. This CDR3 has 12 residues. With 6 bases clipped from V and 8 bases from J, the junction kept 5 bases outside the gene matches. CDR1 and CDR2 from the germline V gene are SNHLY and FYNNEI. The CDR3 sequence: CASSTGTGGYTF. CDR3 DNA sequence: TGTGCCAGCAGCACCGGGACAGGCGGCTACACCTTC. The complete variable domain, with remaining parts taken from reference TRBV2 and TRBJ1-2, reads EPEVTQTPSHQVTQMGQEVILRCVPISNHLYFYWYRQILGQKVEFLVSFYNNEISEKSEIFDDQFSVERPDGSNFTLKIRSTKLEDSAMYFCASSTGTGGYTFGSGTRLTVV.

The CDR3 protein is CASSYNGAVSYNEQFF. The CDR3, as DNA: TGTGCCAGCAGTTACAATGGGGCCGTCTCCTACAATGAGCAGTTCTTC. This rearrangement joins TRBV6-2 or TRBV6-3 to TRBJ2-1, with D possibly being TRBD1 (5 bases). The CDR3 extends over 16 amino acids. The V gene's germline CDR1 is MNHEY and CDR2 SVGEGT. The V and J ends lost 2 bases and 0 bases respectively, with 11 bases between them.

This chain links TRBV7-7 with TRBJ1-5; D unclear. V gave up 1 base and J gave up 5 bases, with 15 bases separating them. Germline CDR1 and CDR2: SSHAT and FNYEAQ (reference sequence). CDR3 length: 16 residues. The CDR3 nucleotides read TGTGCCAGCAGCTTAGAAGAAGTCGTAGATCATCAGCCCCAGCATTTT. Its protein is CASSLEEVVDHQPQHF.

The rearrangement joins TRBV5-1 to TRBJ1-1, with D tentatively TRBD1 (5 bases). CDR1 is SGHRS, CDR2 YFSETQ, per germline. The CDR3 extends over 15 amino acids. The germline V and J ends were trimmed by 4 bases and 1 base, with 14 bases remaining between them. The CDR3 region is CASSLLIRENTEAFF. The CDR3 nucleotides are TGCGCCAGCAGCCTACTAATCAGGGAGAACACTGAAGCTTTCTTT.

This sequence joins TRBV24-1 and TRBJ2-2; possible D gene TRBD2, 5 bases. Per the germline V gene, CDR1 is KGHDR and CDR2 is SFDVKD. V was clipped by 9 bases and J by 3 bases, with 10 bases between them. CDR3 size: 13 residues. The CDR3 coding sequence is TGTGCCACCGGAGGCATAGACACCGGGGAGCTGTTTTTT. This gives the protein CATGGIDTGELFF.

This sequence joins TRBV19 and TRBJ2-5; TRBD1 aligns across 9 bases. Germline V CDR1 and CDR2: LNHDA, SQIVND (reference sequence). The CDR3 length is 16 residues. V shed 5 bases, J shed 2 bases, and the junction held 9 bases outside the gene matches. For the CDR3, the DNA is TGTGCCAGTAGTTCAAACAGGGGGCCGCGGCAAGAGACCCAGTACTTC. Protein product: CASSSNRGPRQETQYF.

The chain couples TRBV18 to TRBJ2-3, with D hard to call. Germline loops: CDR1 KGHSH, CDR2 LQKENI. This CDR3 contains 13 residues. The germline V and J ends were trimmed by 0 bases and 3 bases, with 4 bases remaining between them. For the CDR3, the DNA is TGTGCCAGCTCACCACCGCGGACAGATACGCAGTATTTT. The encoded protein is CASSPPRTDTQYF.

The DNA for the CDR3 is TGTGCCAGCAGCTCAACAGACAGGGGGCATTATGGCTACACCTTC. It yields the protein CASSSTDRGHYGYTF. The chain links TRBV11-2 to TRBJ1-2, with TRBD1 matching 10 bases. Germline CDR1 SGHAT, CDR2 FQNNGV. This CDR3 is 15 amino acids long. Trimming at V came to 4 bases and at J to 5 bases, leaving 7 bases not matched to a gene. The entire variable domain, with the rest obtained from reference TRBV11-2 and TRBJ1-2, is as follows: EAGVAQSPRYKIIEKRQSVAFWCNPISGHATLYWYQQILGQGPKLLIQFQNNGVVDDSQLPKDRFSAERLKGVDSTLKIQPAKLEDSAVYLCASSSTDRGHYGYTFGSGTRLTVV.

The chain couples TRBV30 to TRBJ1-4; D not certain. Germline V lookup: CDR1 GTSNPN, CDR2 SVGIG (reference sequence). This CDR3 spans 13 amino acids. The V and J ends lost 6 bases and 0 bases respectively, with 8 bases between them. CDR3 bases: TGTGCCTGCCGCAGTGCAACTAATGAAAAACTGTTTTTT. It codes for CACRSATNEKLFF.